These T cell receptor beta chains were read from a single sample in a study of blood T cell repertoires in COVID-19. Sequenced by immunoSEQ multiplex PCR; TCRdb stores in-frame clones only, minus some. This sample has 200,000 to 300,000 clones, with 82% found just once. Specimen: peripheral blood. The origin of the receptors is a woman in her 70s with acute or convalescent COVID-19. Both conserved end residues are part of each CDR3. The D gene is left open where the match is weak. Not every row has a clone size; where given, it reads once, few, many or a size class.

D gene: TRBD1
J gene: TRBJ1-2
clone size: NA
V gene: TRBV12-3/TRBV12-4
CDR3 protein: CASSRDRSYGYTF
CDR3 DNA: TGTGCCAGCAGTCGGGACAGGAGCTATGGCTACACCTTC

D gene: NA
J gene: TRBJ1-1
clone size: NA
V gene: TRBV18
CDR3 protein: CASSQNGGIEAFF
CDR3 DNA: TGTGCCAGCTCCCAAAACGGGGGGATTGAAGCTTTCTTT

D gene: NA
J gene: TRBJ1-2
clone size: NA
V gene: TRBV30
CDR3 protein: CAWSGGSYGYTF
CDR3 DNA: TGTGCCTGGAGTGGGGGCTCCTATGGCTACACCTTC

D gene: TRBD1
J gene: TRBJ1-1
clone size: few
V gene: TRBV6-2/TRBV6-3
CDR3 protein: CASSLYRGLGAFF
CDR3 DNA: TGTGCCAGCAGTTTATATAGGGGGCTCGGAGCTTTCTTT

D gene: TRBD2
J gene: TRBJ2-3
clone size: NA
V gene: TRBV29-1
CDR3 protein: CSGTYGGGASDTQYF
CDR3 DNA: TGCAGCGGGACTTACGGCGGGGGGGCCTCAGATACGCAGTATTTT

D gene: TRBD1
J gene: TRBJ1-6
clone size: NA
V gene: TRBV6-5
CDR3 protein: CASGQGAYNSPLHF
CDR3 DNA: TGTGCCAGCGGACAGGGGGCGTATAATTCACCCCTCCACTTT

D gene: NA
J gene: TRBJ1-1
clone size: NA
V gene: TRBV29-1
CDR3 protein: CSARTDMNTEAFF
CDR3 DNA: TGCAGCGCCCGGACAGACATGAACACTGAAGCTTTCTTT

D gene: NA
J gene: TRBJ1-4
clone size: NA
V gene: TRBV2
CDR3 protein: CASSEVRVPYEKLFF
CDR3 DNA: TGTGCCAGCAGTGAAGTTCGGGTCCCCTACGAAAAACTGTTTTTT

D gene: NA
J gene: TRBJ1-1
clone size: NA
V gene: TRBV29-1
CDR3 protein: CSVGKTGQDTEAFF
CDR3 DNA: TGCAGCGTTGGGAAAACAGGGCAAGACACTGAAGCTTTCTTT

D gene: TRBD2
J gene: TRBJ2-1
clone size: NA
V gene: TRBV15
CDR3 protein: CATSRVGRGGREQFF
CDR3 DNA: TGTGCCACCAGCAGAGTGGGGCGGGGGGGCCGTGAGCAGTTCTTC

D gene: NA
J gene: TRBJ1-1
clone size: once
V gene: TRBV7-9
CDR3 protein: CASSIQMNTEAFF
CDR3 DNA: TGTGCCAGCAGCATCCAGATGAACACTGAAGCTTTCTTT

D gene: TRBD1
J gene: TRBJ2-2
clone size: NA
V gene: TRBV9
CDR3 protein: CASSPGQGVTGELFF
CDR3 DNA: TGTGCCAGCAGCCCCGGACAGGGTGTGACCGGGGAGCTGTTTTTT

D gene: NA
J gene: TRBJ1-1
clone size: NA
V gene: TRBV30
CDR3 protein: CAWSYGGMNTEAFF
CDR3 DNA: TGTGCCTGGAGTTACGGGGGGATGAACACTGAAGCTTTCTTT

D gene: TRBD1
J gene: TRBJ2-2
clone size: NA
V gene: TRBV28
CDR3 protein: CASSSWTGTTGELFF
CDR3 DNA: TGTGCCAGCAGTTCCTGGACAGGGACCACCGGGGAGCTGTTTTTT

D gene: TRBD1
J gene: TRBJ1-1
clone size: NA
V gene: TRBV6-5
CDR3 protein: CASSHGTGAAEAFF
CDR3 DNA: TGTGCCAGCAGTCATGGGACAGGGGCCGCTGAAGCTTTCTTT

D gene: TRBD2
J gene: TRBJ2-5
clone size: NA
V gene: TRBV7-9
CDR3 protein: CASSLNSAGGRNF
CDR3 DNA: TGTGCCAGCAGCTTAAATTCGGCGGGGGGCCGTAACTTC

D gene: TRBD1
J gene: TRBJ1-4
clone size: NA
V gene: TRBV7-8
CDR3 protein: CASSPSSRTGGEKLFF
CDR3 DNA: TGTGCCAGCAGCCCCTCGAGCCGGACAGGGGGTGAAAAACTGTTTTTT

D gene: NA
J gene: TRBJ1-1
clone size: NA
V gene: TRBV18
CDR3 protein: CASSQGQNTEAFF
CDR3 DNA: TGTGCCAGCTCACAGGGACAGAACACTGAAGCTTTCTTT

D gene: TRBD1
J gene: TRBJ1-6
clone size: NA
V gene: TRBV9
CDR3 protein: CASSVGSGGNSPLHF
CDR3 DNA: TGTGCCAGCAGCGTAGGTTCAGGGGGCAATTCACCCCTCCACTTT

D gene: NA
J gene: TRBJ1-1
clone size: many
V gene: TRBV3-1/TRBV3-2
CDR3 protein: CASSLVENTEAFF
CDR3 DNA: TGTGCCAGCAGCCTCGTAGAGAACACTGAAGCTTTCTTT

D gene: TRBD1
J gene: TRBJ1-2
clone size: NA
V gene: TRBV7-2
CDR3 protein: CASSGRQGNYGYTF
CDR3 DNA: TGTGCCAGCAGCGGGAGACAGGGGAACTATGGCTACACCTTC

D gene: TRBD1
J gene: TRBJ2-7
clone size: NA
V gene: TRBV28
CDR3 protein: CASSFLTGGSYEQYF
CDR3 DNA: TGTGCCAGCAGTTTCCTTACAGGGGGCTCCTACGAGCAGTACTTC

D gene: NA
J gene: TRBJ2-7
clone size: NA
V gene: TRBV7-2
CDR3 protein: CASSPDPYYEQYF
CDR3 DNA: TGTGCCAGCAGCCCTGATCCCTACTACGAGCAGTACTTC

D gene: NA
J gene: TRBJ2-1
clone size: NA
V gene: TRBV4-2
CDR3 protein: CASSQVSMNNEQFF
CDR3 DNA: TGTGCCAGCAGCCAAGTCTCTATGAACAATGAGCAGTTCTTC

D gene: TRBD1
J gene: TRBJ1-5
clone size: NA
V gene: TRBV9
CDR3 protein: CASSASTGHQPQHF
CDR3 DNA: TGTGCCAGCAGCGCGTCGACAGGGCATCAGCCCCAGCATTTT

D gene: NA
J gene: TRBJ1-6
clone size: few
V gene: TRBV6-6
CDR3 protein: CASSYGQADLTLHF
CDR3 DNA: TGTGCCAGCAGTTACGGTCAAGCGGACTTGACCCTCCACTTT

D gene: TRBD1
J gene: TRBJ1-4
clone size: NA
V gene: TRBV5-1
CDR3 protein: CASSTGQGLGEKLFF
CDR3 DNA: TGCGCCAGCAGCACGGGACAGGGACTTGGTGAAAAACTGTTTTTT

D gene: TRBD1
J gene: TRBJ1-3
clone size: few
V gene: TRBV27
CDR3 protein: CASSPTTTGVGNTIYF
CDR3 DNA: TGTGCCAGCAGTCCAACAACTACAGGGGTTGGAAACACCATATATTTT

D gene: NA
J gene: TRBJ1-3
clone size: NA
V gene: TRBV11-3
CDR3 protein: CASSIYPCEGSGNTIYF
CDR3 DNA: TGTGCCAGCAGCATATATCCTTGTGAGGGCTCTGGAAACACCATATATTTT

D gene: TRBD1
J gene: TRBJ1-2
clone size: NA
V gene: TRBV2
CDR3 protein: CASSPLGQGSGYTF
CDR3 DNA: TGTGCCAGCAGCCCGCTAGGACAGGGAAGTGGCTACACCTTC

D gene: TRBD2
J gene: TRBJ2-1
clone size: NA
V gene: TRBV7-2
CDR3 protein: CASSLFQSGGASYNEQFF
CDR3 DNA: TGTGCCAGCAGCTTATTCCAGAGCGGGGGGGCCAGCTACAATGAGCAGTTCTTC

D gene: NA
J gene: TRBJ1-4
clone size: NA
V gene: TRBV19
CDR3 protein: CASSPMGLLGTEKLFF
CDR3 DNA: TGTGCCAGTAGTCCGATGGGCCTCCTCGGCACTGAAAAACTGTTTTTT

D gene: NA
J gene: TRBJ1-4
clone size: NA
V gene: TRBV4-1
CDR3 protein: CASSQVGGTNEKLFF
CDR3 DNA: TGCGCCAGCAGCCAAGTAGGGGGAACTAATGAAAAACTGTTTTTT

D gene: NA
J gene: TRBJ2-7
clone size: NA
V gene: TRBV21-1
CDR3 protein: CASSKGKAGTSYEQYF
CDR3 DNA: TGTGCCAGCAGCAAAGGTAAAGCGGGGACCTCCTACGAGCAGTACTTC

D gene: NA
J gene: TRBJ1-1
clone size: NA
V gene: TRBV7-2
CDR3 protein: CASSLDAEMNTEAFF
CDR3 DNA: TGTGCCAGCAGCTTAGATGCAGAAATGAACACTGAAGCTTTCTTT

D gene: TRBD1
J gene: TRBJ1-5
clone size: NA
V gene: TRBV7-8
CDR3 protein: CASSNGQGAFQPQHF
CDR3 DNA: TGTGCCAGCAGCAACGGACAGGGGGCGTTTCAGCCCCAGCATTTT

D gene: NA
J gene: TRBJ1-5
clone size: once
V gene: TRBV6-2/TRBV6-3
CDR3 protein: CASSADRHRPQHF
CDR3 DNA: TGTGCCAGCAGTGCTGACAGGCACCGGCCCCAGCATTTT

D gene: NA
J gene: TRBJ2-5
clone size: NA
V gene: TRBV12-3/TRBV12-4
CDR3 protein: CASRWYQETQYF
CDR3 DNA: TGTGCCTCCCGGTGGTACCAAGAGACCCAGTACTTC

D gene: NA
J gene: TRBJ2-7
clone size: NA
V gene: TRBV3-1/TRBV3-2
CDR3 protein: CASSQVGGESEQYF
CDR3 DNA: TGTGCCAGCAGCCAAGTAGGGGGGGAATCCGAGCAGTACTTC

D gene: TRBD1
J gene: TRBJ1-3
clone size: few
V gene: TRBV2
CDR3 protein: CASRDPGQGSGNTIYF
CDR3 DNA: TGTGCCAGCAGGGATCCGGGACAGGGCTCTGGAAACACCATATATTTT

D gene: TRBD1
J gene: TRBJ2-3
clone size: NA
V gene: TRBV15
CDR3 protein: CATSSLKSKQGIRWGDTQYF
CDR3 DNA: TGTGCCACCAGCAGCCTAAAATCCAAACAGGGGATTCGCTGGGGAGATACGCAGTATTTT

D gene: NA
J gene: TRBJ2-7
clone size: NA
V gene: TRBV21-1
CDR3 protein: CASSWDTHSYEQYF
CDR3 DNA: TGTGCCAGCAGCTGGGACACCCACTCCTACGAGCAGTACTTC

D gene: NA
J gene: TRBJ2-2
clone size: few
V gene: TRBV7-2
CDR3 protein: CASSLSVGGGELFF
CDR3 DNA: TGTGCCAGCAGCCTCTCCGTAGGCGGCGGGGAGCTGTTTTTT

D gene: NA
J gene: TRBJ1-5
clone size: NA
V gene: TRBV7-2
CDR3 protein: CASSLAVSGSQPQHF
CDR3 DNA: TGTGCCAGCAGCTTAGCGGTGTCAGGCAGCCAGCCCCAGCATTTT

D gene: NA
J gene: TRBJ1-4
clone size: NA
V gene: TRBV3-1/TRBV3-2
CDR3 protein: CASSQESRQIYEKLFF
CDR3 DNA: TGTGCCAGCAGCCAAGAAAGTCGACAGATCTATGAAAAACTGTTTTTT

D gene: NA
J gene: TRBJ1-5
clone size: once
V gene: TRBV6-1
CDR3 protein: CASSEGQSDGQPQHF
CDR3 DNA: TGTGCCAGCAGTGAAGGACAATCAGACGGCCAGCCCCAGCATTTT

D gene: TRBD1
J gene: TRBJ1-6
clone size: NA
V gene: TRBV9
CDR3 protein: CASSVFPHGTGDNSPLHF
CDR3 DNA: TGTGCCAGCAGCGTATTTCCCCACGGGACAGGTGATAATTCACCCCTCCACTTT

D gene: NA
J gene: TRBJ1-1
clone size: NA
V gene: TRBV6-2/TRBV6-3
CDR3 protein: CASSYAGDTEAFF
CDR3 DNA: TGTGCCAGCAGTTACGCAGGGGACACTGAAGCTTTCTTT

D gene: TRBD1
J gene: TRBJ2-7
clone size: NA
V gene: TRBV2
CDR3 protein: CASSRDRDSSYEQYF
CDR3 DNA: TGTGCCAGCAGTCGGGACAGGGACAGCTCCTACGAGCAGTACTTC

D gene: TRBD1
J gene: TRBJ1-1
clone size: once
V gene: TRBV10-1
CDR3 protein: CASSAQGGTEAFF
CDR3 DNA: TGCGCCAGCAGTGCACAGGGGGGCACTGAAGCTTTCTTT